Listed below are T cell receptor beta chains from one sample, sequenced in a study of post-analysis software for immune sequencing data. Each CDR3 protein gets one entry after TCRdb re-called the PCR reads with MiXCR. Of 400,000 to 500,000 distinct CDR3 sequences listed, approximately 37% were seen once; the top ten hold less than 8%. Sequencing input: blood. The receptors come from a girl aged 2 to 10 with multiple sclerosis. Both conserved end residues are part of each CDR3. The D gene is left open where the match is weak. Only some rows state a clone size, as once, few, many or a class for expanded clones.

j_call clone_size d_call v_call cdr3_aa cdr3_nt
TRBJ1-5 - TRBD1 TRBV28 CASSKLPQGSNQPQHF TGTGCCAGCAGTAAGCTTCCACAGGGGAGCAATCAGCCCCAGCATTTT
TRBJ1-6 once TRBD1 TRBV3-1 CATEGDRLNSPLHF TGTGCCACCGAGGGGGACAGACTCAATTCACCCCTCCACTTT
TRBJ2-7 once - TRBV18 CASSPPEGPSYEQYF TGTGCCAGCTCACCCCCTGAAGGGCCCTCCTACGAGCAGTACTTC
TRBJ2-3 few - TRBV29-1 CSVEGQGQRDFEADTQYF TGCAGCGTTGAGGGGCAGGGGCAAAGGGATTTTGAGGCAGATACGCAGTATTTT
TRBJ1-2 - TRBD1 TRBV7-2 CASSRDRTGNGYTF TGTGCCAGCAGCCGCGATAGGACAGGGAATGGCTACACCTTC
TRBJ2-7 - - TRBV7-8 CASSSPGGIGRYEQYF TGTGCCAGCAGCTCCCCTGGGGGGATCGGGCGCTACGAGCAGTACTTC
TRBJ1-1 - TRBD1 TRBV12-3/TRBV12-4 CASRIVTGYTEAFF TGTGCCAGCAGAATAGTGACAGGGTACACTGAAGCTTTCTTT
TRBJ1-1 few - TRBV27 CASSLLASWATGGVTEAFF TGTGCCAGCAGTTTATTGGCCTCTTGGGCGACAGGCGGGGTCACTGAAGCTTTCTTT
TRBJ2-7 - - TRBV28 CASSLGPLGQYF TGTGCCAGCAGTTTAGGCCCCCTGGGGCAGTACTTC
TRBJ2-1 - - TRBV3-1 CASSPYLLVVAYNEQFF TGTGCCAGCAGCCCTTACTTACTAGTAGTGGCTTACAATGAGCAGTTCTTC
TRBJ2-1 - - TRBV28 CASRNGAGVVYNEQFF TGTGCCAGCAGGAACGGGGCAGGGGTAGTCTACAATGAGCAGTTCTTC
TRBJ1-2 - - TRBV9 CASSASDLMHYGYTF TGTGCCAGCAGCGCCTCGGACCTAATGCACTATGGCTACACCTTC
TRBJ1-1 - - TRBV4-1 CASSQETLSTEAFF TGCGCCAGCAGCCAAGAGACCCTGAGCACTGAAGCTTTCTTT
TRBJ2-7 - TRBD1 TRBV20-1 CSARLITGTGEGYEQYF TGCAGTGCTAGACTGATAACGGGTACAGGGGAAGGCTACGAGCAGTACTTC
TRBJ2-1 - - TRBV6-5 CASNRAGEQFF TGTGCCAGCAATCGGGCTGGCGAGCAGTTCTTC
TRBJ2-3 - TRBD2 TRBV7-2 CASSLASSGAYTDTQYF TGTGCCAGCAGCTTAGCATCTAGCGGGGCCTACACAGATACGCAGTATTTT
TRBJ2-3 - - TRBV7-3 CASSPQPLRPSSTDTQYF TGTGCCAGCAGCCCACAACCGTTGAGACCTTCTAGCACAGATACGCAGTATTTT
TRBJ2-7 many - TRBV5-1 CASSLDWGEQYF TGCGCCAGCAGCTTGGACTGGGGCGAGCAGTACTTC
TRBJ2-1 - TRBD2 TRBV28 CASSSTASGRVPYNEQFF TGTGCCAGCAGTTCCACCGCGAGCGGGAGGGTCCCCTACAATGAGCAGTTCTTC
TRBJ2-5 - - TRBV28 CASGTKGETQYF TGTGCCAGCGGCACAAAGGGGGAGACCCAGTACTTC
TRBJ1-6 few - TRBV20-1 CSARDKRDSPLHF TGCAGTGCTAGAGATAAGCGCGATTCACCCCTCCACTTT
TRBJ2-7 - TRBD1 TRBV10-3 CAISGGIVPGQRPTIYEQYF TGTGCCATCAGTGGGGGGATAGTCCCGGGACAGAGACCTACCATCTACGAGCAGTACTTC
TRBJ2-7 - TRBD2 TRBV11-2 CASSYIAGGGYEQYF TGTGCCAGCAGCTATATAGCGGGGGGTGGGTACGAGCAGTACTTC
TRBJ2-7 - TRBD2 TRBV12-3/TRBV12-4 CASSPLAEGPYEQYF TGTGCCAGCAGCCCCCTAGCGGAGGGACCCTACGAGCAGTACTTC
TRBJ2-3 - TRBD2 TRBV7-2 CASSLSGIEADTQYF TGTGCCAGCAGCCTTAGCGGGATTGAGGCAGATACGCAGTATTTT
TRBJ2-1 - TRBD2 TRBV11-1 CASSLAVLAYNEQFF TGTGCCAGCAGCTTAGCGGTACTAGCGTACAATGAGCAGTTCTTC
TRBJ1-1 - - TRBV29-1 CSVDSGLGTEAFF TGCAGCGTTGATTCAGGGCTGGGCACTGAAGCTTTCTTT
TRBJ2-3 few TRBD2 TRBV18 CASSQPFTSGASTDTQYF TGTGCCAGCTCACAGCCCTTTACTAGCGGAGCTAGCACAGATACGCAGTATTTT
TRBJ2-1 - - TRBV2 CASIEGHNSYNEQFF TGTGCCAGCATAGAGGGACACAACTCCTACAATGAGCAGTTCTTC
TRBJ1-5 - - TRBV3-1 CASSPTDDQPQHF TGTGCCAGCAGCCCAACTGACGATCAGCCCCAGCATTTT
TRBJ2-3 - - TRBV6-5 CASSYSLAGGTDTQYF TGTGCCAGCAGTTATTCCCTAGCAGGGGGCACAGATACGCAGTATTTT
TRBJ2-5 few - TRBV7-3 CASSLLSQETQYF TGTGCCAGCAGCCTCTTATCTCAAGAGACCCAGTACTTC
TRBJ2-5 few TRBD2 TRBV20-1 CSARVRRGVGETQYF TGCAGTGCTAGAGTGCGGCGGGGGGTCGGAGAGACCCAGTACTTC
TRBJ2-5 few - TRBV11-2 CASSLVSWSRGRLNQETQYF TGTGCCAGCAGCTTAGTCAGCTGGTCCCGGGGCCGGTTGAACCAAGAGACCCAGTACTTC
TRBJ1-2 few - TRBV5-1 CASSGSKGYTF TGCGCCAGCAGCGGGTCGAAGGGCTACACCTTC
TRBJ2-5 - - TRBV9 CASSVSTGTQETQYF TGTGCCAGCAGCGTCTCGACCGGGACCCAAGAGACCCAGTACTTC
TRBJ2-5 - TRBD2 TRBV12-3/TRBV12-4 CASSFSTSVGETQYF TGTGCCAGCAGTTTTAGTACTAGCGTGGGAGAGACCCAGTACTTC
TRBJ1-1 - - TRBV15 CATRGPVNTEAFF TGTGCCACCCGGGGACCTGTTAACACTGAAGCTTTCTTT
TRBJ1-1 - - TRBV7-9 CASSSSVGGWGEAFF TGTGCCAGCAGCTCCTCCGTCGGGGGCTGGGGTGAAGCTTTCTTT
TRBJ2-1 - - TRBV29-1 CSVEAPGLGGFF TGCAGCGTTGAAGCCCCGGGACTGGGCGGGTTCTTC
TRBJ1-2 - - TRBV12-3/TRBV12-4 CASSVRTASYTF TGTGCCAGCAGTGTTCGGACAGCGAGCTACACCTTC
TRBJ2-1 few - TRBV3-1 CASSQFRRDSAFPPKFF TGTGCCAGCAGCCAATTCCGCCGGGACTCTGCCTTTCCCCCCAAGTTCTTC
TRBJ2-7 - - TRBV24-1 CATSDPRGVDSSYEQYF TGTGCCACCAGTGACCCACGAGGTGTCGACAGTAGCTACGAGCAGTACTTC
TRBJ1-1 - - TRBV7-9 CASSSPYRKTEAFF TGTGCCAGCAGCTCACCGTACAGGAAGACTGAAGCTTTCTTT
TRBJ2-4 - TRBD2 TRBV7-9 CASSFWTSAKNIQYF TGTGCCAGCAGCTTCTGGACTAGCGCGAAAAACATTCAGTACTTC
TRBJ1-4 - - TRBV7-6 CASSLDLIQGGQEKLFF TGTGCCAGCAGCTTAGACCTCATCCAGGGAGGGCAAGAAAAACTGTTTTTT
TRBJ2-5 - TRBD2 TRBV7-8 CASSLANGLRGSKETQYF TGTGCCAGCAGCTTAGCGAACGGTTTGCGGGGGAGCAAAGAGACCCAGTACTTC
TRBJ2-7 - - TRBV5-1 CASSLEGTPNSYEQYF TGCGCCAGCAGCTTGGAAGGGACACCAAACTCCTACGAGCAGTACTTC